The 9 T cell receptor beta chains given below trace back to one sample, sequenced in a study of T cell changes during pregnancy in multiple sclerosis. The method was immunoSEQ multiplex PCR; TCRdb's version includes in-frame clones alone and lacks a portion of them. The repertoire holds approximately 49,000 clones, with approximately 92% as singletons. Sequencing used CD4+ T cells from peripheral blood mononuclear cells, obtained in the second trimester of pregnancy. The receptors here all came from a female donor in good health, enrolled as a control in a pregnancy study.

This clone was picked up one time. V and J are TRBV6-1 and TRBJ2-3; 11 positions agree with TRBD1. Germline V gene lookup returns CDR1 MNHNS and CDR2 SASEGT. With V trimmed by 4 bases and J by 0 bases, 15 bases remained unmatched. This CDR3 has 20 amino acids. The CDR3 reads CASSGRDRGSRVTSTDTQYF. The CDR3 coding sequence is TGTGCCAGCAGTGGTCGGGACAGGGGGTCTAGAGTGACTAGCACAGATACGCAGTATTTT.

The genes are TRBV28 and TRBJ2-5; TRBD1 might be the D (6 bases). This CDR3 has 13 amino acids. Germline values: CDR1 MDHEN, CDR2 SYDVKM. Trimming pared 4 bases from V and 4 bases from J, leaving 10 bases between. The CDR3 DNA follows: TGTGCCAGCAGTTCAAACAGGGCAGAGACCCAGTACTTC. Its protein product is CASSSNRAETQYF.

This chain connects TRBV7-9 to TRBJ1-2, with TRBD1 identical over 7 bases. CDR1 and CDR2 (germline): SEHNR, FQNEAQ (reference sequence). V lost 0 bases and J lost 4; bases outside the gene matches: 11. The length of the CDR3 is 17 residues. CDR3 loop: CASSLAGAETGTYGYTF. DNA for the CDR3: TGTGCCAGCAGCTTAGCTGGGGCCGAGACAGGGACCTATGGCTACACCTTC.

The chain has TRBV18 and TRBJ2-1, with no clear D. This CDR3 has 15 amino acids. V dropped 1 base and J dropped 5 bases, with 12 bases sitting between them. Germline lookup yields CDR1 KGHSH and CDR2 LQKENI. CDR3 region: CASSPQAQRDNEQFF. CDR3 DNA: TGTGCCAGCTCACCACAGGCCCAGCGAGACAATGAGCAGTTCTTC.

The genes are TRBV27 and TRBJ2-1, with 7 bases fitting TRBD2. This CDR3 has 15 amino acids. Germline trimming cut 5 bases from V and 2 bases from J; bases unmatched to any gene: 6. Germline CDR1 reads MNHEY; CDR2 reads SMNVEV (reference sequence). For the CDR3, the DNA is TGTGCCAGCAGTCACCCGGGAGGCACCTACAATGAGCAGTTCTTC. Translated: CASSHPGGTYNEQFF.

J is TRBJ2-7 and V is TRBV18, with 8 nucleotides matching TRBD2. Germline V CDR1 and CDR2: KGHSH, LQKENI. The CDR3 length is 15 residues. Trimming cost V 2 bases and J 4 bases; bases outside gene matches: 7. CDR3 bases: TGTGCCAGCTCACCAAACGTAGCGGGGAGATACGAGCAGTACTTC. Protein product: CASSPNVAGRYEQYF.

The rearrangement links TRBV6-6 to TRBJ1-3; TRBD1 aligns across 8 bases. Germline-derived CDR1 and CDR2 are MNHNY and SVGAGI (reference sequence). This CDR3 is 16 amino acids long. Unmatched junction bases numbered 17, after V lost 8 bases and J lost 8 bases. CDR3 in amino acids: CASARPVTGAVDTIYF. CDR3 sequence (DNA): TGTGCCAGCGCCCGCCCGGTGACAGGGGCTGTGGACACCATATATTTT.

The gene calls are TRBV7-9 and TRBJ2-1, with D possibly TRBD2 on 5 matching bases. CDR3 length equals 13 residues. In germline, CDR1 is SEHNR, CDR2 FQNEAQ (reference sequence). V was pared by 0 bases and J by 7 bases, with 7 bases between. This CDR3 reads CASSLAGKNEQFF. DNA for the CDR3: TGTGCCAGCAGCTTAGCCGGGAAGAATGAGCAGTTCTTC.

The rearrangement uses TRBV7-2 and TRBJ1-3, with D unclear. Germline V gene lookup returns CDR1 SGHTA and CDR2 FQGNSA. Trimming removed 5 bases from V and 3 bases from J, with 11 bases in between. This CDR3 spans 14 amino acids. The CDR3 sequence: CASSLYSSGNTIYF. The DNA of the CDR3 is TGTGCCAGCAGCCTCTACAGCAGTGGAAACACCATATATTTT.